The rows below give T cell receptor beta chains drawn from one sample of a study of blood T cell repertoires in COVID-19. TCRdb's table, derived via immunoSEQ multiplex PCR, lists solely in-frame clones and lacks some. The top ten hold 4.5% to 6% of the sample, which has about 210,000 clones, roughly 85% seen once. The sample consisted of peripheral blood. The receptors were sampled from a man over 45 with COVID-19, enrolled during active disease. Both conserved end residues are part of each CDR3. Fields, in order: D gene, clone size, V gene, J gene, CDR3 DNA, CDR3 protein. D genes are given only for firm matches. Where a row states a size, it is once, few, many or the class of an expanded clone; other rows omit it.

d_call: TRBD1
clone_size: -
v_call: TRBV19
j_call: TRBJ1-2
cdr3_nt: TGTGCCAGTAGTATTTTGGGACAGGGGAACTATGGCTACACCTTC
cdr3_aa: CASSILGQGNYGYTF

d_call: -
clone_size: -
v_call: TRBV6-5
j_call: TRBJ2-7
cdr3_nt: TGTGCCAGCAGTTATCGACAGGGAGGCTACGAGCAGTACTTC
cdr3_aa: CASSYRQGGYEQYF

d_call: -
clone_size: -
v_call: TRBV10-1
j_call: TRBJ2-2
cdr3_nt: TGCGCCAGCAGTGAGGGCAGGGGTACCGGGGAGCTGTTTTTT
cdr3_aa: CASSEGRGTGELFF

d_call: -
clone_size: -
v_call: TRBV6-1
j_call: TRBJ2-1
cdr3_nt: TGTGCCAGCAGTGAAGGTCGTGGGGGCGCGAGGACCTACAATGAGCAGTTCTTC
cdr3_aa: CASSEGRGGARTYNEQFF

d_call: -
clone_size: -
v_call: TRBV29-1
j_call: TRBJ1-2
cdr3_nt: TGCAGCGTGGGGGGAGGGCAGCGCAACTATGGCTACACCTTC
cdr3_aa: CSVGGGQRNYGYTF

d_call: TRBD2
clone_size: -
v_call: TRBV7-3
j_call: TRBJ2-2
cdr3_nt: TGTGCCAGCAGCTCTCGGACTAGCGGGAGAACGAACACCGGGGAGCTGTTTTTT
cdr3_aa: CASSSRTSGRTNTGELFF

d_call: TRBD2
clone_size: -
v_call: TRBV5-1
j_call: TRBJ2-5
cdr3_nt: TGCGCCAGCAGCCACATATCCCTAGCGGGTACGTCTAGAGAGACCCAGTACTTC
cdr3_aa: CASSHISLAGTSRETQYF

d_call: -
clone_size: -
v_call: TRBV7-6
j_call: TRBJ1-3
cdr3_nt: TGTGCCAGCAGCACCACCGGCGGGGCTCGAGGAAACACCATATATTTT
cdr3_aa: CASSTTGGARGNTIYF

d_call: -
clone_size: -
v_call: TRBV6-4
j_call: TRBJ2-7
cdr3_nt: TGTGCCAGCAGTGAGCACGGAGGCCTCGAGCAGTACTTC
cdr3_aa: CASSEHGGLEQYF

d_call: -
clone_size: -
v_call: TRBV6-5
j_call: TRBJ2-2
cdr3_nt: TGTGCCAGCAGCCTCAGGGACACCGGGGAGCTGTTTTTT
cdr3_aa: CASSLRDTGELFF

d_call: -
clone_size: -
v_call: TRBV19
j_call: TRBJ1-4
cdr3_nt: TGTGCCAGTAGTATTGGACAGAGGGGCGAAAAACTGTTTTTT
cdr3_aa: CASSIGQRGEKLFF

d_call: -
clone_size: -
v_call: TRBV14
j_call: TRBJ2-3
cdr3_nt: TGTGCCAGCAGCCAAGATTTCGCGGGGTCCAGCACAGATACGCAGTATTTT
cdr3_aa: CASSQDFAGSSTDTQYF

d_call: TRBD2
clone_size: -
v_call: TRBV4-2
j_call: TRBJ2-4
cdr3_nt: TGTGCCAGCAGCCAAGATCTTGGGAGGGACATTCAGTACTTC
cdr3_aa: CASSQDLGRDIQYF

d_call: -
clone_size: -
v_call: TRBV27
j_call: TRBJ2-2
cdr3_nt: TGTGCCAGCACTTCCTTGGGGCCCAGCGGGGAGCTGTTTTTT
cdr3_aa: CASTSLGPSGELFF

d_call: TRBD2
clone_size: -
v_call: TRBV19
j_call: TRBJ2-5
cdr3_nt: TGTGCCAGTACCCAACGTAGCAGGCCGGCCCTAGGGGCGGGGGGTTTGGAGACCCAGTACTTC
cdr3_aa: CASTQRSRPALGAGGLETQYF

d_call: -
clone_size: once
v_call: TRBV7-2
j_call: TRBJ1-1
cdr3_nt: TGTGCCAGCAGCTTAGCCCGGGGAGGGACTGAAGCTTTCTTT
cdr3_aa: CASSLARGGTEAFF

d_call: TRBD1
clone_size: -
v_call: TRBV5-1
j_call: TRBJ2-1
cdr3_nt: TGCGCCAGCAGCTTGGGGGGAGGGGACAGGGCATACAATGAGCAGTTCTTC
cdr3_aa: CASSLGGGDRAYNEQFF

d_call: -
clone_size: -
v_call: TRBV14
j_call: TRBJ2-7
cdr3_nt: TGTGCCAGCAGCCAAGTGGACAGACTCTACGAGCAGTACTTC
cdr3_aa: CASSQVDRLYEQYF

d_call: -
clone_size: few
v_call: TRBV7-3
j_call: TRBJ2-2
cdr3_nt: TGTGCCAGCAGCTGGGGCAACACCGGGGAGCTGTTTTTT
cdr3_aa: CASSWGNTGELFF

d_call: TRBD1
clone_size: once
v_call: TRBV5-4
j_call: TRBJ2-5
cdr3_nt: TGTGCCAGCAGTAAGGACAGGTACCAAGAGACCCAGTACTTC
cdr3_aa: CASSKDRYQETQYF

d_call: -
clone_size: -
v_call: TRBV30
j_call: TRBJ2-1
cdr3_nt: TGTGCCTGGAGTCTGCGGGGTCGGTACAATGAGCAGTTCTTC
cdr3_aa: CAWSLRGRYNEQFF

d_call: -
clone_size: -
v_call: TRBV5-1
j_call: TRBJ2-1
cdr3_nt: TGCGCCAGCAGCTACCAGCCCTCCGACAGCCTCAATGAGCAGTTCTTC
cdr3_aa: CASSYQPSDSLNEQFF

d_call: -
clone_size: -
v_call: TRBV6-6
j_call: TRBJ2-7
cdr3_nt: TGTGCCAGCAGCCGATCCCCGCAAGGCAGGGAAAATTCGGAGCAGTACTTC
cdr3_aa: CASSRSPQGRENSEQYF

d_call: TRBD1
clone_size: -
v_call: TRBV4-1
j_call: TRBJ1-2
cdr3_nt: TGCGCCAGCAGCCAAGGGACAGGGAACTATGGCTACACCTTC
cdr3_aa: CASSQGTGNYGYTF

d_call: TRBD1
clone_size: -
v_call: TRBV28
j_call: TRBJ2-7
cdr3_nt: TGTGCCAGCTACGACAGGGGTAGCTCCTACGAGCAGTACTTC
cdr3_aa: CASYDRGSSYEQYF

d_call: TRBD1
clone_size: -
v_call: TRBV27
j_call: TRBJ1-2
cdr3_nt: TGTGCCAGCAGCCCCGGGACAGACTATGGCTACACCTTC
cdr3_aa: CASSPGTDYGYTF

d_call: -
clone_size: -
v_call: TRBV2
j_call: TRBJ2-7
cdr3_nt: TGTGCCAGCAGTGATTTCTTTTCCTACGAGCAGTACTTC
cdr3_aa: CASSDFFSYEQYF

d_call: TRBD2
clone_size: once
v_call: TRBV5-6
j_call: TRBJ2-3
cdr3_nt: TGTGCCAGCGGCGCTACGGGGGGGCTTGGTACGCAGTATTTT
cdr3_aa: CASGATGGLGTQYF

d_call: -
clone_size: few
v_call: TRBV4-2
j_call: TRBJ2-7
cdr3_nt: TGTGCCAGCAGCCAAGATAAGGACTGGTCCTACGAGCAGTACTTC
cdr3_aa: CASSQDKDWSYEQYF

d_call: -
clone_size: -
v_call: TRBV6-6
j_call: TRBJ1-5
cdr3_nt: TGTGCCAGCAGTCAATTGACACGGCCGCCCCAGCATTTT
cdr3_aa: CASSQLTRPPQHF

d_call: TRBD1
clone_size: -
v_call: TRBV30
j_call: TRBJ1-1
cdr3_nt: TGTGCCTGGAGGGACAGGCTTTACAGGAACACTGAAGCTTTCTTT
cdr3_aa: CAWRDRLYRNTEAFF

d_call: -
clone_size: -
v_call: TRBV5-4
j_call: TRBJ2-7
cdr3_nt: TGTGCCAGCAGCTTGAGCCTCACCTCCTACGAGCAGTACTTC
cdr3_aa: CASSLSLTSYEQYF

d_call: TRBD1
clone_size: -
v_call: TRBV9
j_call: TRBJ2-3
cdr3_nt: TGTGCCAGCAGCGTAGGTCTAGGGGACAGGGGTCACACAGATACGCAGTATTTT
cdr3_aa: CASSVGLGDRGHTDTQYF

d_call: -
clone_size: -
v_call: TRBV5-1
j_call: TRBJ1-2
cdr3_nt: TGCGCCAGCAGCTTGGGACAGATTGAAAATGGCTACACCTTC
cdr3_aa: CASSLGQIENGYTF

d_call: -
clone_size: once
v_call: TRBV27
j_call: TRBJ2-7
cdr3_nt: TGTGCCAGCAGTTCCTTCCTAAGGAGGGGGCCTTACGAGCAGTACTTC
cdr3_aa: CASSSFLRRGPYEQYF

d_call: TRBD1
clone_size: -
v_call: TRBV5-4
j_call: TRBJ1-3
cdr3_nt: TGTGCCAGCAGCAGACAGGGCTCTGGAAACACCATATATTTT
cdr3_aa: CASSRQGSGNTIYF

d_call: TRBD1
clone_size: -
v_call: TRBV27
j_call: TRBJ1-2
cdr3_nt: TGTGCCAGCAGTTTAACCCTCACAGGGGGTTTAGGCTACACCTTC
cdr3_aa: CASSLTLTGGLGYTF

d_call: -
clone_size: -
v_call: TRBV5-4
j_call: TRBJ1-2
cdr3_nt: TGTGCCAGCAGCTTGACAGGGCCCTATGGCTACACCTTC
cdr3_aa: CASSLTGPYGYTF

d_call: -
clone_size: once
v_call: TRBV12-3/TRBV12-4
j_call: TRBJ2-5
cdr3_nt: TGTGCCAGCAGTACTTCAAACCAAGAGACCCAGTACTTC
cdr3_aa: CASSTSNQETQYF

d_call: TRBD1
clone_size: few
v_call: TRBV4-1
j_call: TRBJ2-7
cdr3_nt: TGCGCCAGCACCCCAGGGGGTGCGACCTACGAGCAGTACTTC
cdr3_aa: CASTPGGATYEQYF

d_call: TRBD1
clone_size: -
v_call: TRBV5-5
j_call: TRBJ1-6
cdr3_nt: TGTGCCAGCAGCTTAAGACAGGGAGGTTCACCCCTCCACTTT
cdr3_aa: CASSLRQGGSPLHF

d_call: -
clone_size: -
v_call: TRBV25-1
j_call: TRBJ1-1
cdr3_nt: TGTGCCAGCAGTTTACAGGGTGACAACACTGAAGCTTTCTTT
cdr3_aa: CASSLQGDNTEAFF

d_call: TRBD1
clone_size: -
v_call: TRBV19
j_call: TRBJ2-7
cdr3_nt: TGTGCCAGCGGACAGGGGAAGAACGAGCAGTACTTC
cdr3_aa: CASGQGKNEQYF

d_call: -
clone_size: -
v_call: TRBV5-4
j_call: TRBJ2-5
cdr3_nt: TGTGCCAGCAGCTTACAGGGAGGGGAGACCCAGTACTTC
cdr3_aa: CASSLQGGETQYF

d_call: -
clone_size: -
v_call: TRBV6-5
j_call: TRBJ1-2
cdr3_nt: TGTGCCAGCAGTCTGACAAGTAACTATGGCTACACCTTC
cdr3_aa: CASSLTSNYGYTF

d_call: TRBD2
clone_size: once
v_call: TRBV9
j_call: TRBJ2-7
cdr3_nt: TGTGCCAGCAGCGTATTTTCTAGCGGGGGGACCTACGAGCAGTACTTC
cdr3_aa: CASSVFSSGGTYEQYF

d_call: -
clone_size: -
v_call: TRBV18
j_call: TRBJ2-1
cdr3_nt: TGTGCCAGCATCCTTGGCGCAGGGCGTCCCGAGCAGTTCTTC
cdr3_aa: CASILGAGRPEQFF

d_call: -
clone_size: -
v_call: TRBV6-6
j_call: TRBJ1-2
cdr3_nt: TGTGCCAGCAGCGCCAGCGACTATGGCTACACCTTC
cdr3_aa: CASSASDYGYTF

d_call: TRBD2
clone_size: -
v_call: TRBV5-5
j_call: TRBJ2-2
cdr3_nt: TGTGCCAGCAGCTTTTTACTAGCGGGGGATAACACCGGGGAGCTGTTTTTT
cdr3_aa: CASSFLLAGDNTGELFF

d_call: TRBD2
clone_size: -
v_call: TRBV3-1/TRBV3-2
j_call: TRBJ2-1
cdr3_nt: TGTGCCAGCAGCCGTAGGTCCTCACTAGCGGGGTCCTACAATGAGCAGTTCTTC
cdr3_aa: CASSRRSSLAGSYNEQFF